These 24 T cell receptor beta chains share one sample of origin, sequenced in a study of lymphopenia after photon versus proton radiotherapy (dated by TCRdb to the late 2010s). Libraries came from the immunoSEQ multiplex PCR assay. TCRdb carries this immuneACCESS record with in-frame sequences only. Its versions omit some clonotypes, under half of them owing to an unresolved V gene in the studies checked, with the rest unexplained. Counted in this sample were approximately 65,000 clones; roughly 90% of them appeared once. The ten top clones hold about 13% of the sample. Source: peripheral blood, taken from a patient treated with proton-based radiotherapy. All receptors come from a man of 80 years or more with esophageal cancer.

The chain couples TRBV11-1 to TRBJ2-1, with 8 bases identical to TRBD2. The CDR3 is made up of 15 amino acids. Germline V CDR1 and CDR2: SGHAT, FQDESV (reference sequence). Unmatched junction bases numbered 13, after V lost 8 bases and J lost 7 bases. CDR3 sequence (DNA): TGTGCCAGCGGCCCCGGGGGGGGGCCTGTGAATGAGCAGTTCTTC. Its protein product is CASGPGGGPVNEQFF.

This rearrangement joins TRBV14 to TRBJ2-2; D is possibly TRBD1 or TRBD2 (5 bases each). Looked up from germline, CDR1 is SGHDN and CDR2 is FVKESK. CDR3 length: 16 amino acids. The V end lost 1 base, the J end lost 1 base, and 10 bases lay between the germline ends. The CDR3 sequence is CASSQASGLNTGELFF. CDR3 coding DNA: TGTGCCAGCAGCCAAGCGTCGGGGCTGAACACCGGGGAGCTGTTTTTT.

The rearrangement uses TRBV5-4 and TRBJ2-7; tentative D call: TRBD2 (7 bases). CDR1 SGHNT and CDR2 YYREEE come from the germline V gene (reference sequence). The CDR3 spans 14 residues. V lost 0 bases and J lost 6, with 13 bases in between. CDR3 coding DNA: TGTGCCAGCAGCTTGGAAGGGGGGGGCCGCGAGCAGTACTTC. As protein: CASSLEGGGREQYF.

The chain recombines TRBV7-2 with TRBJ2-7; 7 bases are shared with TRBD1. Germline V lookup: CDR1 SGHTA, CDR2 FQGNSA. The junction had 6 bases not matched to a gene; V was cut back by 1 base and J by 3 bases. The CDR3 length is 15 residues. CDR3 in DNA: TGTGCCAGCAGCTTAGGTCCAGGGGGAGTCTACGAGCAGTACTTC. Translation gives CASSLGPGGVYEQYF.

This clone was observed once. V gene TRBV2 combines with J gene TRBJ2-5; D might be TRBD2 (6 bases). The DNA end favors TRBJ2-7, so the J call may be wrong. The germline V gene encodes CDR1 SNHLY and CDR2 FYNNEI. This CDR3 contains 14 residues. CDR3 bases: TGTGCCAGCAGTCCTATAGCGGTGTCCTACGAGCAGTACTTC. Protein product: CASSPIAVSYEQYF.

The rearrangement joins TRBV9 to TRBJ2-3, with D possibly TRBD2 on 6 matching bases. V was shortened by 4 bases and J by 5 bases, with 17 bases between the two germline ends. CDR3 length: 15 residues. Germline values: CDR1 SGDLS, CDR2 YYNGEE. The CDR3 loop reads CASSPRMRLEDTQYF. The CDR3 DNA reads as TGTGCCAGCAGCCCCCGGATGAGACTAGAAGATACGCAGTATTTT.

The chain is built from TRBV11-2 and TRBJ2-1, with TRBD1 matching over 8 bases. The CDR3 sequence is 14 residues long. V gave up 4 bases and J gave up 5 bases; unmatched junction bases: 4. CDR1 is SGHAT, CDR2 FQNNGV, per germline. CDR3 loop: CASSWTGRDNEQFF. The CDR3 DNA reads as TGTGCCAGCAGCTGGACAGGGCGCGACAATGAGCAGTTCTTC.

The V call is TRBV7-9, the J call TRBJ2-3, with 9 bases fitting TRBD2. J gave up 0 bases and V 3 bases, and 4 bases lay outside the gene matches. Germline values: CDR1 SEHNR, CDR2 FQNEAQ (reference sequence). This CDR3 region has 16 residues. CDR3 in DNA: TGTGCCAGCAGCTTTAGCGGGGGCCGGAGCACAGATACGCAGTATTTT. Translation: CASSFSGGRSTDTQYF. Combining the CDR3 with reference TRBV7-9 and TRBJ2-3 gives the whole variable domain DTGVSQNPRHKITKRGQNVTFRCDPISEHNRLYWYRQTLGQGPEFLTYFQNEAQLEKSRLLSDRFSAERPKGSFSTLEIQRTEQGDSAMYLCASSFSGGRSTDTQYFGPGTRLTVL.

The chain has TRBV6-6 and TRBJ1-1; D gene unclear. Germline assignment: CDR1 MNHNY and CDR2 SVGAGI (reference sequence). This CDR3 contains 13 residues. Trimming left V 6 bases short and J 0 bases short, with 8 bases between. Here the CDR3 DNA reads TGTGCCAGCAGCCGAGAACTGAACACTGAAGCTTTCTTT. As protein: CASSRELNTEAFF.

The chain joins TRBV6-6 to TRBJ2-3; 11 bases are shared with TRBD1. The CDR3 totals 16 residues. From germline, CDR1 is MNHNY and CDR2 SVGAGI (reference sequence). With V trimmed by 5 bases and J by 4 bases, 8 bases remained unmatched. The CDR3 nucleotides are TGTGCCAGCAGTACCCCGGACAGGGGGCGCCCAGATACGCAGTATTTT. Residues: CASSTPDRGRPDTQYF.

The J gene is TRBJ2-3, the V gene TRBV7-2, with unresolved D. The CDR3 contains 15 residues. Trimming left V 2 bases short and J 4 bases short, with 13 bases between. Germline V gene sequence: CDR1 SGHTA, CDR2 FQGNSA. The CDR3 DNA sequence: TGTGCCAGCAGCTTAAGTCAGGTCGGGTCAGATACGCAGTATTTT. Residues: CASSLSQVGSDTQYF.

The chain is built from TRBV5-4 and TRBJ2-7; TRBD2 matches 13 bases. Trimming at V came to 3 bases and at J to 2 bases, leaving 11 bases not matched to a gene. From germline, CDR1 is SGHNT and CDR2 YYREEE (reference sequence). The CDR3 is 18 amino acids. In nucleotides, the CDR3 is TGTGCCAGCAGCTCACCTCAAAGACTAGCGGGAGGAACCTACGAGCAGTACTTC. Translation: CASSSPQRLAGGTYEQYF.

The V and J genes are TRBV7-2 and TRBJ1-1, with a possible D match to TRBD1 (6 bases). V lost 2 bases, J lost 0 bases, and 7 bases lay in between. From germline, CDR1 is SGHTA and CDR2 FQGNSA. This CDR3 region has 14 residues. The CDR3 loop is CASSLTGLNTEAFF. The CDR3 region has the DNA TGTGCCAGCAGCTTAACAGGGCTGAACACTGAAGCTTTCTTT.

In this sample, this clone turned up once. The gene calls are TRBV7-6 and TRBJ2-7, with no clear D. V was trimmed by 1 base and J by 2 bases, leaving 9 bases between them. This CDR3 region has 14 residues. Germline lookup yields CDR1 SGHVS and CDR2 FNYEAQ. In DNA form, the CDR3 reads TGTGCCAGCAGCTTAGTGGCTGCCACCTACGAGCAGTACTTC. Translated, it gives CASSLVAATYEQYF.

The chain joins TRBV7-9 to TRBJ2-3, with D hard to call. V was cut by 1 base and J by 2 bases, with 7 bases left in between. Germline CDR1 reads SEHNR; CDR2 reads FQNEAQ (reference sequence). CDR3 size: 14 residues. The CDR3 DNA reads TGTGCCAGCAGCTTAGGTAGACTCACAGATACGCAGTATTTT. Protein product: CASSLGRLTDTQYF. Using reference TRBV7-9 and TRBJ2-3 for the parts outside the CDR3, the full variable domain is DTGVSQNPRHKITKRGQNVTFRCDPISEHNRLYWYRQTLGQGPEFLTYFQNEAQLEKSRLLSDRFSAERPKGSFSTLEIQRTEQGDSAMYLCASSLGRLTDTQYFGPGTRLTVL.

This clone was detected a few times. The rearrangement joins TRBV7-6 to TRBJ1-5; D ambiguous. Trimming pared 4 bases from V and 2 bases from J, leaving 9 bases between. Germline V gene data show CDR1 as SGHVS and CDR2 as FNYEAQ. This CDR3 comprises 14 residues. The CDR3 protein is CASSSGIGNQPQHF. DNA of the CDR3: TGTGCCAGCAGCTCAGGCATTGGCAATCAGCCCCAGCATTTT.

This chain joins TRBV30 and TRBJ2-7; TRBD2 agrees at 7 bases. The CDR3 sequence is 13 residues long. J was trimmed by 2 bases and V by 7 bases; bases with no gene match: 8. From germline, CDR1 is GTSNPN and CDR2 SVGIG (reference sequence). This CDR3 reads CALQRGRTYEQYF. The CDR3 coding sequence is TGTGCCTTACAGCGGGGAAGAACCTACGAGCAGTACTTC. Full variable domain (outside the CDR3, taken from reference TRBV30 and TRBJ2-7): SQTIHQWPATLVQPVGSPLSLECTVEGTSNPNLYWYRQAAGRGLQLLFYSVGIGQISSEVPQNLSASRPQDRQFILSSKKLLLSDSGFYLCALQRGRTYEQYFGPGTRLTVT.

V usage is TRBV6-1 and J usage is TRBJ2-5, with 9 bases matching TRBD2. Germline V gene sequence: CDR1 MNHNS, CDR2 SASEGT. J lost 5 bases, V lost 3 bases, and 10 bases had no gene match. This CDR3 comprises 16 residues. The CDR3 here is CASSDIAGGPQETQYF. In DNA form, the CDR3 reads TGTGCCAGCAGTGATATTGCGGGGGGGCCCCAGGAGACCCAGTACTTC.

This clone was detected only once. This chain uses TRBV5-4 with TRBJ2-3; a weak D match, TRBD2 (6 bases). Looked up from germline, CDR1 is SGHNT and CDR2 is YYREEE (reference sequence). This CDR3 spans 15 amino acids. Trimming took off 4 bases at V and 4 bases at J, with 16 bases between the two ends. Written as DNA, the CDR3 is TGTGCCAGCAGCCCCCCGGTGGGGGGATCAGATACGCAGTATTTT. Translation: CASSPPVGGSDTQYF.

With regard to this clone: This sample also contains other DNA sequences that code for the same CDR3. The chain uses TRBV6-5 and TRBJ1-1; D gene ambiguous. This CDR3 has 15 residues. From germline, CDR1 is MNHEY and CDR2 SVGAGI. The V gene lost 0 bases and the J gene lost 2 bases, with 10 bases spanning the gap. The CDR3 nucleotides are TGTGCCAGCAGTTACTCGACAAGATCCAACACTGAAGCTTTCTTT. Its translation is CASSYSTRSNTEAFF.

The chain is built from TRBV14 and TRBJ1-2; no firm D call. This CDR3 has 15 residues. The germline V and J ends were trimmed by 2 bases and 6 bases, with 16 bases remaining between them. From germline, CDR1 is SGHDN and CDR2 FVKESK. CDR3: CASSQYQSGSHGYTF. The CDR3 DNA sequence: TGTGCCAGCAGCCAATATCAGTCGGGAAGTCATGGCTACACCTTC.

The chain recombines TRBV29-1 with TRBJ2-2; maybe TRBD2 (5 bases). The CDR3 totals 13 residues. Trimming cost V 4 bases and J 6 bases, with 12 bases left between them. Germline V lookup: CDR1 SQVTM, CDR2 ANQGSEA. The CDR3 region has the DNA TGCAGCGTTGGAGTGAGGGAATCCGGGGAGCTGTTTTTT. Its protein is CSVGVRESGELFF.

The rearrangement links TRBV27 to TRBJ2-1, with D unresolved. Germline V gene lookup returns CDR1 MNHEY and CDR2 SMNVEV (reference sequence). The CDR3 has 15 residues. Trimming pared 3 bases from V and 4 bases from J, leaving 13 bases between. The CDR3 sequence is CASSFTLVSYNEQFF. The CDR3 DNA follows: TGTGCCAGCAGTTTTACTCTAGTAAGTTACAATGAGCAGTTCTTC.

This chain links TRBV5-4 with TRBJ1-6, with 7 bases aligning to TRBD1. The germline V gene has CDR1 SGHNT and CDR2 YYREEE (reference sequence). Trimming at V came to 0 bases and at J to 9 bases, leaving 6 bases not matched to a gene. The CDR3 length is 15 residues. CDR3 in amino acids: CASSLGQGLGSPLHF. As DNA, the CDR3 is TGTGCCAGCAGCTTGGGACAGGGTCTGGGTTCACCCCTCCACTTT.